A selection of T cell receptor beta chains follows, all from one sample in a study of blood T cell repertoires in COVID-19. Using immunoSEQ multiplex PCR, the repertoire was profiled, and TCRdb retains in-frame clones only, with some absent. The top ten hold approximately 3% of the sample, which has a few hundred thousand clones, 75% to 90% seen once. The sample comprised peripheral blood. Receptor source: a woman aged 25 to 39 with active or convalescent COVID-19. Both conserved end residues are part of each CDR3. The D gene is left open where the match is weak. Size tells how often a clone was seen (once, few, many) or the class of an expanded clone, and some rows leave it out.

TRBJ2-2	TRBD2	TRBV6-1	.	TGTGCCAGCAGTGAAATCAGCGGGGGGCTAAACACCGGGGAGCTGTTTTTT	CASSEISGGLNTGELFF
TRBJ2-7	.	TRBV28	.	TGTGCCAGCAGTTTTGTCCCCAAATACGAGCAGTACTTC	CASSFVPKYEQYF
TRBJ1-2	TRBD1	TRBV6-5	.	TGTGCCATACACAGGGGACGTGGCTACACCTTC	CAIHRGRGYTF
TRBJ2-1	TRBD2	TRBV11-3	.	TGTGCCAGCAGCTTAGGGCAGGGACTAGCGGTTACTAATGAGCAGTTCTTC	CASSLGQGLAVTNEQFF
TRBJ1-1	TRBD1	TRBV7-9	.	TGTGCCAGCAGCTTAGCAGGGGGCAGGGGCACTGAAGCTTTCTTT	CASSLAGGRGTEAFF
TRBJ2-1	.	TRBV24-1	.	TGTGCCACCACCCCCACAGTGGGCGGGTACTCTACAAAGCAGTTCTTC	CATTPTVGGYSTKQFF
TRBJ1-3	.	TRBV30	.	TGTGCCTGGAGTGCCCGGCCGTTCTCGGGTGGAAACACCATATATTTT	CAWSARPFSGGNTIYF
TRBJ2-3	TRBD2	TRBV23-1	.	TGCGCCAGCAGTCCGGGGACTAGCGGGGGGGCGGGCACAGATACGCAGTATTTT	CASSPGTSGGAGTDTQYF
TRBJ1-6	TRBD1	TRBV27	.	TGTGCCAGCCCCAGGGACAGGAGGAATTCACCCCTCCACTTT	CASPRDRRNSPLHF
TRBJ2-5	TRBD1	TRBV5-6	.	TGTGCCAGCAGCGGGACAGGGGGCCTCTTGGGGACCCAGTACTTC	CASSGTGGLLGTQYF
TRBJ1-6	TRBD1	TRBV9	.	TGTGCCAGCAGCGTAGAAGTGAGGACAGGGGACGATTCACCCCTCCACTTT	CASSVEVRTGDDSPLHF
TRBJ2-7	TRBD1	TRBV10-3	.	TGTGCCGTCCGGGACAGCGGCCCCTACGAGCAGTACTTC	CAVRDSGPYEQYF
TRBJ1-5	.	TRBV27	.	TGTGCCAGCAGTTTCGAGCGGAGACAGCCCCAGCATTTT	CASSFERRQPQHF
TRBJ2-1	TRBD2	TRBV5-6	.	TGTGCCAGCAGCCTTGGACTAGCGGTACTAAATGAGCAGTTCTTC	CASSLGLAVLNEQFF
TRBJ1-2	.	TRBV9	.	TGTGCCAGCAGCGCAACAGGTTCCTATGGCTACACCTTC	CASSATGSYGYTF
TRBJ1-1	TRBD1	TRBV5-8	.	TGTGCCAGCAGCTTGGGGACAGGGGCCCCGAACACTGAAGCTTTCTTT	CASSLGTGAPNTEAFF
TRBJ2-3	TRBD2	TRBV30	few	TGTGCCTGGAGTGTCCCTAGCGGGGGGCGGGCAGATACGCAGTATTTT	CAWSVPSGGRADTQYF
TRBJ1-3	.	TRBV7-2	.	TGTGCCAGCACCTTCAGGGATGGAAACACCATATATTTT	CASTFRDGNTIYF
TRBJ2-5	TRBD1	TRBV27	.	TGTGCCAGCCCTCAGACAGGGGTAGAGACCCAGTACTTC	CASPQTGVETQYF
TRBJ2-2	.	TRBV24-1	.	TGTGCCACCAGTGGAGCGACCGGGGAGCTGTTTTTT	CATSGATGELFF
TRBJ1-5	.	TRBV6-4	.	TGTGCCAGCAGTGAAGTCCCAGGGCGTCAGCCCCAGCATTTT	CASSEVPGRQPQHF
TRBJ2-7	.	TRBV27	.	TGTGCCAGCAGTTATACTAGGGCGCAGGGGCTCCACGAGCAGTACTTC	CASSYTRAQGLHEQYF
TRBJ2-3	TRBD1	TRBV18	.	TGTGCCAGCTCACCAGGGACAGGGGGCTCGGGCACAGATACGCAGTATTTT	CASSPGTGGSGTDTQYF
TRBJ1-1	TRBD1	TRBV7-2	few	TGTGCCAGCAGCGCAAGGACAGGGATGAACACTGAAGCTTTCTTT	CASSARTGMNTEAFF
TRBJ2-5	.	TRBV9	once	TGTGCCAGCAGTAGTATTGGGGGGGCCGGAGAGACCCAGTACTTC	CASSSIGGAGETQYF
TRBJ2-7	.	TRBV4-1	.	TGCGCCAGCAGCCAAGATGATCTAGCGACGTCCTACGAGCAGTACTTC	CASSQDDLATSYEQYF
TRBJ1-1	.	TRBV9	.	TGTGCCACCGGGCAGGGGATGAACACTGAAGCTTTCTTT	CATGQGMNTEAFF
TRBJ2-1	.	TRBV7-2	.	TGTGCCAGCAGCTTAACCCCGGGCTACAATGAGCAGTTCTTC	CASSLTPGYNEQFF
TRBJ1-4	.	TRBV19	.	TGTGCCAGTAGTATTAGTGAAAAACTGTTTTTT	CASSISEKLFF
TRBJ1-4	TRBD1	TRBV18	few	TGTGCCAGCTCACCGCGACAGGGGCAGGGTGAAAAACTGTTTTTT	CASSPRQGQGEKLFF
TRBJ1-4	.	TRBV7-9	.	TGTGCCAGCAGCTTTCCAGGGGATGGTGAAAAACTGTTTTTT	CASSFPGDGEKLFF
TRBJ2-5	.	TRBV4-2	.	TGTGCCAGCAGCCAAGAGTCGAGCGGTGGGGAGACCCAGTACTTC	CASSQESSGGETQYF
TRBJ2-1	TRBD2	TRBV6-4	.	TGTGCCAGCAGTGAGCGGGGGGGCTACAATGAGCAGTTCTTC	CASSERGGYNEQFF
TRBJ1-4	.	TRBV2	.	TGTGCCAGCATGGGGCAGGGGAATGAAAAACTGTTTTTT	CASMGQGNEKLFF
TRBJ1-2	.	TRBV19	.	TGTGCCAGTAGACTTAACTATGGCTACACCTTC	CASRLNYGYTF
TRBJ1-6	TRBD1	TRBV6-5	few	TGTGCCAGCAGGCCGGGACAGGGGGAGAATTCACCCCTCCACTTT	CASRPGQGENSPLHF
TRBJ2-5	.	TRBV24-1	once	TGTGCCACCAGTGACCGGACAATCCAAGAGACCCAGTACTTC	CATSDRTIQETQYF
TRBJ1-2	.	TRBV3-1/TRBV3-2	.	TGTGCCAGCAGCCCATTCGGGAGGGGCAGCAACTATGGCTACACCTTC	CASSPFGRGSNYGYTF
TRBJ1-4	TRBD1	TRBV11-2	.	TGTGCCAGCAGCTTAGGACAGGGAACTAATGAAAAACTGTTTTTT	CASSLGQGTNEKLFF
TRBJ1-3	.	TRBV4-1	.	TGCGCCAGCAGCCAAGTTTTGCTCAGCTCTGGAAACACCATATATTTT	CASSQVLLSSGNTIYF
TRBJ2-7	.	TRBV2	few	TGTGCCAGCAGTACGGCGGCTCGCGAGCAGTACTTC	CASSTAAREQYF
TRBJ1-2	TRBD1	TRBV10-3	.	TGTGCCATCAGTGAGTCGAGGGCGAGGGGGCGCGGTAACTATGGCTACACCTTC	CAISESRARGRGNYGYTF